The rows below give T cell receptor delta chains drawn from one sample of a study of gamma-delta T cells after stem cell transplantation. TCRdb processed the RT-PCR reads again with the CATT caller. The table records around 1,200 delta-chain clones, 8.5% of them present only once. The sample taken for sequencing was gamma-delta T cells. The receptor set was obtained from a human donor. It is not recorded whose cells these are; they may come from a transplant donor. Both conserved end residues are part of each CDR3. A D gene is named only where the DNA matches it firmly. Clone size, where shown, is once, few, many, or a class for clones that have expanded.

v_gene	abundance	j_gene	d_gene	CDR3nt	CDR3aa
TRDV2	few	TRDJ1	TRDD3	TGTGCCTGTGACCCACTGGGGGATATTGCCGATAAACTCATCTTT	CACDPLGDIADKLIF
TRDV2	.	TRDJ1	.	TGTGCCTGTGACCCAGTACTGGGACCATCGGGCTGGAACACCGATAAACTCATCTTT	CACDPVLGPSGWNTDKLIF
TRDV2	few	TRDJ1	TRDD3	TGTGCCTGTGACGTTCTTACTGGGGGATACAAGACCGATAGACTCATCTTT	CACDVLTGGYKTDRLIF
TRDV2	few	TRDJ1	TRDD3	TGTGCCTGTGACCCACTGGGGGACATTAGCATCACCGATAAACTCATCTTT	CACDPLGDISITDKLIF
TRDV2	few	TRDJ3	TRDD3	TGTGCCTGTGACACGGTACTGGGGGACGAGGGCTCCTGGGACACCCGACAGATGTTTTTC	CACDTVLGDEGSWDTRQMFF
TRDV2	few	TRDJ1	TRDD3	TGTGCCCGTGACACCGTGACTTCTACTGGGGGATCCGATAAACTCATCTTT	CARDTVTSTGGSDKLIF
TRDV2	hyperexpanded	TRDJ1	TRDD3	TGTGCCTGTGACACTCTGGGGGATTCCTTGATCACCGATAAACTCATCTTT	CACDTLGDSLITDKLIF
TRDV2	once	TRDJ1	TRDD3	TGTGCCTGTGACCGACTGGGGGCCGATAAACTCATCTTT	CACDRLGADKLIF
TRDV2	.	TRDJ1	TRDD3	TGTGCCTGTGACACCCTGGGGACTGGGGGATCGTACACCGATAAACTCATCTTT	CACDTLGTGGSYTDKLIF
TRDV2	few	TRDJ3	.	TGTGCCTGTGACACCGGGAGTTCGAGGCCACGCCCCTGGGACACCCGACAGATGTTTTTC	CACDTGSSRPRPWDTRQMFF
TRDV2	.	TRDJ1	TRDD3	TGTGCCTGTGACACCGTCCTGGGGGATCCAACATACACCGATAAACTCATCTTT	CACDTVLGDPTYTDKLIF
TRDV2	.	TRDJ1	TRDD3	TGTGCCTGTGACCCTGTACTGGGGGATACGAGAGGGTCCGATAAACTCATCTTT	CACDPVLGDTRGSDKLIF
TRDV2	.	TRDJ1	TRDD3	TGTGCCTGTGACCCACTGGGGGATACGGGGGCCACCGATAAACTCATCTTT	CACDPLGDTGATDKLIF
TRDV2	.	TRDJ1	TRDD3	TGTGCCTGTGACACGGTCCTACATCCACTGGGGGATACCTACACCGATAAACTCATCTTT	CACDTVLHPLGDTYTDKLIF
TRDV2	.	TRDJ1	TRDD3	TGTGCCTGTGACACCGTGGGGGACTCCTACACCGATAAACTCATCTTT	CACDTVGDSYTDKLIF
TRDV2	few	TRDJ1	TRDD3	TGCGCCTGTGACACCGTAACGTCTGGGGGATACTACGATAAACTCATCTTT	CACDTVTSGGYYDKLIF
TRDV2	few	TRDJ1	TRDD3	TGTGCCTGTGTCCCCCTTCGTACTGGGGGACTCGACGATAAACTCATCTTT	CACVPLRTGGLDDKLIF
TRDV2	.	TRDJ1	TRDD3	TGTGCCTGTGACCCGTTGGGGGATACCGATAAACTCATCTTT	CACDPLGDTDKLIF
TRDV2	few	TRDJ1	TRDD3	TGTGCCTGTGACACCTTGCAAGGGGGGATTTTGGCCGATAAACTCATCTTT	CACDTLQGGILADKLIF
TRDV2	few	TRDJ1	TRDD3	TGTGCCTGTGACACCGTCCCCACTGGGCCCGACCGACTGGGGGATACCCCGTACACCGATAAACTCATCTTT	CACDTVPTGPDRLGDTPYTDKLIF